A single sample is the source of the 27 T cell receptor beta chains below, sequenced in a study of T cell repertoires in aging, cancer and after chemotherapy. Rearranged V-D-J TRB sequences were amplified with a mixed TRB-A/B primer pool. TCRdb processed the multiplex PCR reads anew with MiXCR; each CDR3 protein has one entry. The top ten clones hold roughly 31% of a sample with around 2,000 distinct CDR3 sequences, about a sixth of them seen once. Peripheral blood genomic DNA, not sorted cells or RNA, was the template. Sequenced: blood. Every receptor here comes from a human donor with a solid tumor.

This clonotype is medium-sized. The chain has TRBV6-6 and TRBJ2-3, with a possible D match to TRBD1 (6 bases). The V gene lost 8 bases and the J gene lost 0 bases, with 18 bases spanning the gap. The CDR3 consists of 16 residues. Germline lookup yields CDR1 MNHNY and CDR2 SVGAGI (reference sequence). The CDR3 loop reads CASGGFRPISTDTQYF. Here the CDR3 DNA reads TGTGCCAGCGGGGGCTTTCGGCCGATTAGCACAGATACGCAGTATTTT.

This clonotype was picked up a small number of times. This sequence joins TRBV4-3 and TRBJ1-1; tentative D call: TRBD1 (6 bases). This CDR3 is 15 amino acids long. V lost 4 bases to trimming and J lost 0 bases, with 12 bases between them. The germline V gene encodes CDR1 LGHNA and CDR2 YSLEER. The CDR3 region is CASSRWTDMNTEAFF. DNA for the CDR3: TGCGCCAGCAGCCGATGGACAGACATGAACACTGAAGCTTTCTTT.

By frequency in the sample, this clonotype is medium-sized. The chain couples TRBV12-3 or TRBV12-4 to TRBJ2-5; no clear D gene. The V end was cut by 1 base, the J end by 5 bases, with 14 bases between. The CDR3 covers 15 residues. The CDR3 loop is CASSLGVVGAETQYF. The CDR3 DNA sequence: TGTGCCAGCAGTTTAGGAGTCGTGGGTGCGGAGACCCAGTACTTC.

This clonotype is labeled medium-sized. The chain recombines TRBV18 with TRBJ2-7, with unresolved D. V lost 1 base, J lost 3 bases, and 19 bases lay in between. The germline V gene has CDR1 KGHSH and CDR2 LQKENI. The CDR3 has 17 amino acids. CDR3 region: CASSPRTRNTRSYEQYF. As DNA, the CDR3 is TGTGCCAGCTCACCACGTACCCGCAACACCAGGAGCTACGAGCAGTACTTC.

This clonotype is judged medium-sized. The CDR3 DNA reads as TGTGCCAGCAGTTACTGGGGGACTCAAGAGACCCAGTACTTC. As protein: CASSYWGTQETQYF. The rearrangement joins TRBV6-2 or TRBV6-3 to TRBJ2-5; a possible D gene is TRBD2 (6 bases). Germline V lookup: CDR1 MNHEY, CDR2 SVGEGT. V dropped 1 base and J dropped 2 bases, with 8 bases sitting between them. This CDR3 has 14 amino acids.

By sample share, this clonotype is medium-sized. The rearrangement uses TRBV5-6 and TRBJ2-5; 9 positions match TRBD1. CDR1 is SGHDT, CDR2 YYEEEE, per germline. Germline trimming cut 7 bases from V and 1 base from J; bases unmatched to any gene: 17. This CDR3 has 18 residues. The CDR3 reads CASSMGTGYNSGQETQYF. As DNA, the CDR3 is TGTGCCAGCTCCATGGGGACAGGGTATAATTCGGGCCAAGAGACCCAGTACTTC.

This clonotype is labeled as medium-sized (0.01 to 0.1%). The CDR3 spells CASTSRGVEAGNTIYF. CDR3 DNA sequence: TGTGCCAGCACCAGCCGAGGGGTGGAGGCTGGAAACACCATATATTTT. V is TRBV21-1 and J is TRBJ1-3; no check of the table's D call, TRBD1, against the DNA was made. TRBV21-1 constitutes a pseudogene. The CDR3 consists of 16 residues.

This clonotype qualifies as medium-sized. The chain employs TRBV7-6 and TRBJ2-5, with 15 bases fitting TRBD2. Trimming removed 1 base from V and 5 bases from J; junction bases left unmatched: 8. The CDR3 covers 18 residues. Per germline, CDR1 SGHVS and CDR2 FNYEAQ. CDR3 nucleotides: TGTGCCAGCAGCTTAGGGATCCGTGGGACTAGCGGGAGGGAGACCCAGTACTTC. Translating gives CASSLGIRGTSGRETQYF.

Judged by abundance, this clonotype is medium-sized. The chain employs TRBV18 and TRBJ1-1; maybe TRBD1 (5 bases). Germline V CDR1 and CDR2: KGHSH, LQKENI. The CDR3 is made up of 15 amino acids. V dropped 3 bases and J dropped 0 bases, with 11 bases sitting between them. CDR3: CASSPFDSMNTEAFF. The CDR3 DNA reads TGTGCCAGCTCACCCTTCGACAGTATGAACACTGAAGCTTTCTTT.

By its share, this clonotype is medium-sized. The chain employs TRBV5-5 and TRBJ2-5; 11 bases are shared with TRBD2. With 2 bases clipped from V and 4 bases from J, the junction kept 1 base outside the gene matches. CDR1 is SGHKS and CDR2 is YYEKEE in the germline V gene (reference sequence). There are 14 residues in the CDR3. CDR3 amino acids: CASSFLAGGETQYF. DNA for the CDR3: TGTGCCAGCAGCTTCCTAGCGGGAGGAGAGACCCAGTACTTC.

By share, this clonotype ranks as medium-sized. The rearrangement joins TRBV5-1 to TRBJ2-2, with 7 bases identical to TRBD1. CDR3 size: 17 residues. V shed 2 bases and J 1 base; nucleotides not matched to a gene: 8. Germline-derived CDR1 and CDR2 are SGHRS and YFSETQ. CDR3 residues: CASSFFPPGGNTGELFF. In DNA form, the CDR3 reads TGCGCCAGCAGCTTCTTTCCTCCAGGGGGGAACACCGGGGAGCTGTTTTTT. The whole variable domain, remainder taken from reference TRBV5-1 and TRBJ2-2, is KAGVTQTPRYLIKTRGQQVTLSCSPISGHRSVSWYQQTPGQGLQFLFEYFSETQRNKGNFPGRFSGRQFSNSRSEMNVSTLELGDSALYLCASSFFPPGGNTGELFFGEGSRLTVL.

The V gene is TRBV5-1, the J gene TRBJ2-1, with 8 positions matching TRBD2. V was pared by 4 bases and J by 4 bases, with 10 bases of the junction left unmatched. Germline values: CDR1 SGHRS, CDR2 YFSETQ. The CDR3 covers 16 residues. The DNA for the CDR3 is TGCGCCAGCAGCCCGGGGGGGGGAGGGCCTTACAATGAGCAGTTCTTC. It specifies CASSPGGGGPYNEQFF. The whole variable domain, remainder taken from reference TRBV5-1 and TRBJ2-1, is KAGVTQTPRYLIKTRGQQVTLSCSPISGHRSVSWYQQTPGQGLQFLFEYFSETQRNKGNFPGRFSGRQFSNSRSEMNVSTLELGDSALYLCASSPGGGGPYNEQFFGPGTRLTVL.

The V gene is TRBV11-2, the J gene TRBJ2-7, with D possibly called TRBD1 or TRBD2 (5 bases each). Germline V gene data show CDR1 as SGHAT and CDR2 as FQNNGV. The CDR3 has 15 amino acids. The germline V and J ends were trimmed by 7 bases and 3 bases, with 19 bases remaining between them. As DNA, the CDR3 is TGTGCCAGCACCATACGAGGGGATATCGGCTACGAGCAGTACTTC. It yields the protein CASTIRGDIGYEQYF. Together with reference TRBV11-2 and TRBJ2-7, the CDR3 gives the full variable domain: EAGVAQSPRYKIIEKRQSVAFWCNPISGHATLYWYQQILGQGPKLLIQFQNNGVVDDSQLPKDRFSAERLKGVDSTLKIQPAKLEDSAVYLCASTIRGDIGYEQYFGPGTRLTVT.

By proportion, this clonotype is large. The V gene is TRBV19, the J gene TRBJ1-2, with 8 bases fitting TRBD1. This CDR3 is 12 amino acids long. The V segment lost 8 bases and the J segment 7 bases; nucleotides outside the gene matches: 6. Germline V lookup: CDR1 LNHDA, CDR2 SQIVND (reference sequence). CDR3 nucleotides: TGTGCCAGTGACGACAGGGGAAGTGGCTACACCTTC. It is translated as CASDDRGSGYTF.

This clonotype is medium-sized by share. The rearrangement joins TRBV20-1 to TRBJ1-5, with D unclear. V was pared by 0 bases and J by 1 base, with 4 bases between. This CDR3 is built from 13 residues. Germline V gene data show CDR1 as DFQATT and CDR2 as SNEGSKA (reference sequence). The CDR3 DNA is TGCAGTGCTAGAGATCGGAGCAATCAGCCCCAGCATTTT. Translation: CSARDRSNQPQHF.

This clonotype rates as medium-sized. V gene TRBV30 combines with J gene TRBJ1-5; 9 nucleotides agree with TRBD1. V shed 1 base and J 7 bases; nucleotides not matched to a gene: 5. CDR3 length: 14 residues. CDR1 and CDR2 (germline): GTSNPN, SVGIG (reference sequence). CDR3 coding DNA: TGTGCCTGGAGTGAACAGGGGGCCGGCCAGCCCCAGCATTTT. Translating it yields CAWSEQGAGQPQHF.

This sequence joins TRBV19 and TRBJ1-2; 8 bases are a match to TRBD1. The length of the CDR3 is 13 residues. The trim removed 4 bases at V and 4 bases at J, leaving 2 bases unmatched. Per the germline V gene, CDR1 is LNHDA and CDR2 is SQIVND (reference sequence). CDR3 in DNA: TGTGCCAGTAGTAGGGACAGGTCCTATGGCTACACCTTC. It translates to CASSRDRSYGYTF.

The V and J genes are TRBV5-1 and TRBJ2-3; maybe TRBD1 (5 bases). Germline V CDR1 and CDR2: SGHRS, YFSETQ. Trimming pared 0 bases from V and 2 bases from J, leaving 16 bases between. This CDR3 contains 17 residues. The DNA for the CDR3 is TGCGCCAGCAGCTTGGCCAAGCGACGACAGTACACAGATACGCAGTATTTT. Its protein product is CASSLAKRRQYTDTQYF.

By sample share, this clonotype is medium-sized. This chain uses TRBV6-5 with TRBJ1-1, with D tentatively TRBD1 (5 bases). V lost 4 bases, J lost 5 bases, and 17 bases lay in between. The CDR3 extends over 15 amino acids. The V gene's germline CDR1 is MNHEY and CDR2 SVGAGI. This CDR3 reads CASSFLGEVVTEAFF. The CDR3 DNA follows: TGTGCCAGCAGTTTCTTGGGGGAGGTGGTTACTGAAGCTTTCTTT.

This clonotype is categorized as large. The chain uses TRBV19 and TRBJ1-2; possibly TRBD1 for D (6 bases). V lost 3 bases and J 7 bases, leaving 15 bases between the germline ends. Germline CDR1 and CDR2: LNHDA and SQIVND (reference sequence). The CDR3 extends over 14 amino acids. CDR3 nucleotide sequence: TGTGCCAGTAGTATGAGGGGCAGGGGTACTGGCTACACCTTC. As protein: CASSMRGRGTGYTF.

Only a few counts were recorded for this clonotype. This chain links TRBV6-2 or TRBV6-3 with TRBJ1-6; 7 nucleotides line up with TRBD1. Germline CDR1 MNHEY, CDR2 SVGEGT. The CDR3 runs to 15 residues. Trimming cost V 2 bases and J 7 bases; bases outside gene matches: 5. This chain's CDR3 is CASSYPGTENSPLHF. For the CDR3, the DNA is TGTGCCAGCAGTTACCCCGGGACAGAAAATTCACCCCTCCACTTT.

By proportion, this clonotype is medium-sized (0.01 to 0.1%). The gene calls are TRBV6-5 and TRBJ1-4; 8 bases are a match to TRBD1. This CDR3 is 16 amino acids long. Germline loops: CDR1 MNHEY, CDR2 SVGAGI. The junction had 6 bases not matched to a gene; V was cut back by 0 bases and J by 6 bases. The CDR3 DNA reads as TGTGCCAGCAGTTACTCTGGACAGGGTTTCGATGAAAAACTGTTTTTT. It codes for CASSYSGQGFDEKLFF.

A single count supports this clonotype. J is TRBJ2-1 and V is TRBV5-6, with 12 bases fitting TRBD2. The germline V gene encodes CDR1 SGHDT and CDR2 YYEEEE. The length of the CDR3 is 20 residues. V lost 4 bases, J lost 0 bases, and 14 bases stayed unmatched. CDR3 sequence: CASSASRLAGAQPSYNEQFF. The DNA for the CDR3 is TGTGCCAGCAGCGCCAGCAGACTAGCGGGAGCCCAACCCTCCTACAATGAGCAGTTCTTC.

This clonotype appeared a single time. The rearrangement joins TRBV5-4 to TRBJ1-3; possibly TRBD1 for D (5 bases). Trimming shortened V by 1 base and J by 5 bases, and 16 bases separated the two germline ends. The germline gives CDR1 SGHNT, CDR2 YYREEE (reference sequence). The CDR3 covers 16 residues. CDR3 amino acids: CASSLSLGDVRNTIYF. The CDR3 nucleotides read TGTGCCAGCAGCTTGTCTCTAGGGGATGTTAGAAACACCATATATTTT.

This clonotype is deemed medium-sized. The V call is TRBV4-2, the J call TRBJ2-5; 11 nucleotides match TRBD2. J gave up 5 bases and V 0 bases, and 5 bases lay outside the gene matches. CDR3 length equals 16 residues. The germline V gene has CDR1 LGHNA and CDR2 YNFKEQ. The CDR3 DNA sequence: TGTGCCAGCAGCCAAGAGGGACTAGCGGCAGGGGAGACCCAGTACTTC. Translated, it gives CASSQEGLAAGETQYF.

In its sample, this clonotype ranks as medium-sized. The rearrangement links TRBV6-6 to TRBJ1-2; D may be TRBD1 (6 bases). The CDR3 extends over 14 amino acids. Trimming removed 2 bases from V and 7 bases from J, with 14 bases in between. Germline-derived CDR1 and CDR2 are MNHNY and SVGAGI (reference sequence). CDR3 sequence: CASSYDRTSFGYTF. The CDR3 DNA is TGTGCCAGCAGTTACGACAGGACTTCCTTTGGCTACACCTTC.

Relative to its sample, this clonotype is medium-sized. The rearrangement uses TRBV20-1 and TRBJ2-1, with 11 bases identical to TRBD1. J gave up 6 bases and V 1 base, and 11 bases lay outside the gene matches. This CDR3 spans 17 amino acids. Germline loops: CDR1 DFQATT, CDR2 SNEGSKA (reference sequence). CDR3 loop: CSARVVSGTGGRNEQFF. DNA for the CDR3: TGCAGTGCTAGAGTAGTTTCTGGGACAGGGGGTCGCAATGAGCAGTTCTTC.